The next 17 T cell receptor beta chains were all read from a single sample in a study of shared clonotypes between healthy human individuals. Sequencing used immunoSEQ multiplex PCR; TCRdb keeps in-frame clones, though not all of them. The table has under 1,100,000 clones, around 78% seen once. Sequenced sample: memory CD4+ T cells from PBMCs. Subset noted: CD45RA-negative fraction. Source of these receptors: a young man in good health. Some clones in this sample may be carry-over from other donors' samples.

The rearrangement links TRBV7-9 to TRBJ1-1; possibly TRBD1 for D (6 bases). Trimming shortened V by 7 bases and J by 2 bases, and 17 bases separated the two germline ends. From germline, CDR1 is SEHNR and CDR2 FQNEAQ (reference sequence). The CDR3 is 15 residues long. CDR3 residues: CASTPEGGRNTEAFF. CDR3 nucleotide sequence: TGTGCCAGCACCCCCGAGGGGGGGCGAAACACTGAAGCTTTCTTT.

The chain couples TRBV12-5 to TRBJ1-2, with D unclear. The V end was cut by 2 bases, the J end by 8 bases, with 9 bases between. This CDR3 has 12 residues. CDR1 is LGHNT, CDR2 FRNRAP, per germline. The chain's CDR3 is CASGLMTGGYTF. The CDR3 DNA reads TGTGCTAGTGGTTTGATGACCGGGGGCTACACCTTC.

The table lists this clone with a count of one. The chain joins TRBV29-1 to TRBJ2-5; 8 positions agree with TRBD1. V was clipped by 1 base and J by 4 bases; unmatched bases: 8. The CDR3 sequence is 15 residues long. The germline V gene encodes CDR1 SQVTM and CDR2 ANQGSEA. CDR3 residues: CSVEGWTGPGETQYF. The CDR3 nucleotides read TGCAGCGTTGAAGGCTGGACAGGGCCAGGAGAGACCCAGTACTTC.

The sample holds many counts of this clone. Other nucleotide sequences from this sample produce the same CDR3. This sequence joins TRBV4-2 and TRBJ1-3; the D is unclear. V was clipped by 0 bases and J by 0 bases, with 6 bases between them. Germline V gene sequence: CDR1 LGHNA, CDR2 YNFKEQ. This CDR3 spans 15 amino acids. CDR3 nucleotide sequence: TGTGCCAGCAGCCAAGAATGGTACTCTGGAAACACCATATATTTT. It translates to CASSQEWYSGNTIYF.

DNA of the CDR3: TGTGCCACCAGCAGGGAAAGGGGGTTACCGAGCTCCTACAATGAGCAGTTCTTC. It encodes CATSRERGLPSSYNEQFF. The chain joins TRBV15 to TRBJ2-1, with D possibly being TRBD1 (6 bases). The germline V gene has CDR1 LNHNV and CDR2 YYDKDF (reference sequence). Trimming removed 3 bases at V and 0 bases at J, with 18 bases between. CDR3 length: 18 amino acids.

The CDR3: CASSYELGQGAYEQYF. In DNA, the CDR3 is TGTGCCAGCAGTTATGAGTTGGGACAGGGGGCTTACGAGCAGTACTTC. V gene TRBV2 combines with J gene TRBJ2-7, with 12 positions matching TRBD1. J gave up 4 bases and V 5 bases, and 9 bases lay outside the gene matches. This CDR3 has 16 amino acids. Germline V CDR1 and CDR2: SNHLY, FYNNEI.

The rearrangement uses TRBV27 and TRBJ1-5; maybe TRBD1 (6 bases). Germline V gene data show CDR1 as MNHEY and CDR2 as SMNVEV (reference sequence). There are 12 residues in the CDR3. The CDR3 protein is CRGGNSNQPQHF. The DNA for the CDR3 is TGTAGAGGGGGAAATAGCAATCAGCCCCAGCATTTT.

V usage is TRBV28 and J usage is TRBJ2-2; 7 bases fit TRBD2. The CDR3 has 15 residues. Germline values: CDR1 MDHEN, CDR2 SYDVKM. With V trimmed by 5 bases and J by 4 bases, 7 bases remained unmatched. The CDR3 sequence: CASSQAGLPTGELFF. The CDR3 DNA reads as TGTGCCAGCAGTCAAGCGGGACTCCCCACCGGGGAGCTGTTTTTT.

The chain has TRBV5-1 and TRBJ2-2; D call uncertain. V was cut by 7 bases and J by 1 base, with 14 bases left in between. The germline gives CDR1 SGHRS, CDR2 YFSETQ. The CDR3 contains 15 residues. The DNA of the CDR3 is TGCGCCAGCCAGCTCTTTGGTAGGAACACCGGGGAGCTGTTTTTT. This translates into CASQLFGRNTGELFF.

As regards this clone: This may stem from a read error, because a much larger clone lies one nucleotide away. In DNA, the CDR3 is TGCGCCAGCAGCTTGGACGTGACAGGGATCCAAGAGGCCCAGTACTTC. Encoded protein: CASSLDVTGIQEAQYF. V usage is TRBV5-1 and J usage is TRBJ2-5; 7 bases are shared with TRBD1. The length of the CDR3 is 16 residues. The germline gives CDR1 SGHRS, CDR2 YFSETQ.

The chain's CDR3 is CAWSGEGETQYF. CDR3 in DNA: TGTGCCTGGAGTGGAGAGGGGGAGACCCAGTACTTC. This sequence joins TRBV30 and TRBJ2-5; D possibly uses TRBD1 or TRBD2 (5 bases each). The CDR3 contains 12 residues. Germline V gene sequence: CDR1 GTSNPN, CDR2 SVGIG (reference sequence). V shed 1 base and J shed 5 bases, with 8 bases lying between them.

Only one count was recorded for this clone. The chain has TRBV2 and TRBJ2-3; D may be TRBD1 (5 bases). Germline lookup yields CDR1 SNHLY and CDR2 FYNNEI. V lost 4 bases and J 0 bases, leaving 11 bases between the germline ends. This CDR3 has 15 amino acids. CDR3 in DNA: TGTGCCAGCAGTGGCCTCGCAGGGAGCACAGATACGCAGTATTTT. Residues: CASSGLAGSTDTQYF.

Written as DNA, the CDR3 is TGTGCCAGCAGCAGGGGACTAGCGGGAGCATCAGAGACCCAGTACTTC. It encodes CASSRGLAGASETQYF. V usage is TRBV7-9 and J usage is TRBJ2-5; 14 bases are a match to TRBD2. This CDR3 region has 16 residues. The trim removed 5 bases at V and 4 bases at J, leaving 6 bases unmatched. Germline values: CDR1 SEHNR, CDR2 FQNEAQ (reference sequence).

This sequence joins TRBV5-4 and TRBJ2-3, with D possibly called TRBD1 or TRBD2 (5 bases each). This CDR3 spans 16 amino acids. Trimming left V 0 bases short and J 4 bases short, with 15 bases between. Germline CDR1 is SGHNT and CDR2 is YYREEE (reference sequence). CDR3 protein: CASSLAGAVGADTQYF. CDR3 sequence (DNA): TGTGCCAGCAGCTTGGCCGGGGCCGTTGGGGCAGATACGCAGTATTTT.

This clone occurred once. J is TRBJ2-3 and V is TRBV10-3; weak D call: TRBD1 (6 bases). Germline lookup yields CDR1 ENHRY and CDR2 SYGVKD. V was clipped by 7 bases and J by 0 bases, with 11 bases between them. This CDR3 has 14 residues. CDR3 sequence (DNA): TGTGCCATCACCGAGGACAGTAGCACAGATACGCAGTATTTT. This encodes CAITEDSSTDTQYF.

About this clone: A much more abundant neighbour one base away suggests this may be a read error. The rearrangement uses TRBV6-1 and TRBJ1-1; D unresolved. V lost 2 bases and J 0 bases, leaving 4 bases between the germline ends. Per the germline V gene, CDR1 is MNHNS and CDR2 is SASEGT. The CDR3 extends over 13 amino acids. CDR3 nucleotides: TGTGCCAGCAGTGAATATTTGAACACTGAAGCTTTCTTT. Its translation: CASSEYLNTEAFF.

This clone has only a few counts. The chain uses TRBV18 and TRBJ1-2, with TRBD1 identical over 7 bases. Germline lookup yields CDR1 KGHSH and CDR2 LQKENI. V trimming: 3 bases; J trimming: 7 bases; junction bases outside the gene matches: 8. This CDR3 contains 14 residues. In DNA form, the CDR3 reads TGTGCCAGCTCACCGCTGACAGGGTCGGCTGGCTACACCTTC. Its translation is CASSPLTGSAGYTF.